The sequence of this T cell receptor (beta chain) was determined in a study of blood T cells in healthy people across ages. CDR3 length: 17 residues. CDR1 LGHDT and CDR2 YNNKEL come from the germline V gene (reference sequence). V lost 10 bases and J lost 0; bases outside the gene matches: 11. General study results and limits: Comparison with aged donors showed that long-lived donors had more naive CD4+ cells and higher diversity.

Combining a sample-barcoded 5' primer with a J-beta primer mix, a second PCR ran for roughly 7 to 12 cycles. Each of the cDNA molecules was tagged by a template-switch adaptor with 12 random nucleotides. TCRdb re-derived calls from the 5' RACE reads in MiXCR, one entry per CDR3 protein. This sample has over a million distinct CDR3 sequences, with about 43% found just once. The individuals who served as donors were healthy Caucasians living in Russia, aged about 6 to 100. Samples each yielded at least 5 micrograms of total RNA. This clonotype was observed a few times. The antigen remains unidentified. The clonotype comes from a woman between 18 and 29 years old in good health. The J gene is TRBJ2-1, the V gene TRBV3-1; TRBD1 matches 11 bases. The sample was blood. As DNA, the CDR3 is TGTGCCACCGAGAGGACAGGGGGCCCCAGCTCCTACAATGAGCAGTTCTTC. This sequence encodes CATERTGGPSSYNEQFF.